The clone carrying this T cell receptor (beta chain) was seen repeatedly, ten times or more. HTBI primers from iRepertoire and Arm-PCR of CDR3 regions yielded the TCR beta libraries. TCRdb reprocessed the multiplex PCR reads with MiXCR, giving one entry per CDR3 protein. The repertoire consists of 250,000 to 300,000 distinct CDR3 sequences, with around a sixth occurring once and the leading ten covering approximately 14%. This sample was included in a study of regulatory T cells in long-lasting Graves disease. Time point in this sample: newly diagnosed GD, antithyroid drugs for less than 3 months. TCR sequences were obtained from RNA taken from PBMCs. CDR1 and CDR2 from the germline V gene are MNHNS and SASEGT. Germline trimming cut 2 bases from V and 5 bases from J; bases unmatched to any gene: 5. The CDR3 is 16 amino acids. These records were also assigned to another study, of T cells in Graves' hyperthyroidism and ophthalmopathy.

Here the sequenced sample was peripheral blood mononuclear cells (PBMCs), taken at new diagnosis, from a patient treated with antithyroid drugs. This clonotype originated in a woman aged 25 to 39 with Graves disease. The chain links TRBV6-1 to TRBJ1-6; 8 bases fit TRBD1. CDR3: CASSELGGQDNSPLHF. In DNA form, the CDR3 reads TGTGCCAGCAGTGAATTGGGGGGACAGGATAATTCACCCCTCCACTTT.